The clone carrying this TCR beta chain has a single count. Its antigen is as yet unknown. Primers: 60 Vbeta forward and 13 Jbeta reverse. The repertoire was sequenced with immunoSEQ multiplex PCR; TCRdb's copy has only in-frame clones and lacks some. The sample lists some 99,000 clones, 76% occurring once. This specimen comes from a study of cytomegalovirus exposure and HLA in healthy donors. Overall study findings and caveats: Many donors carried some public TCRs, although rarity characterized most TCR sequences. The study had only CMV serostatus as immune exposure information.

The sequence derives from a middle-aged man in good health and CMV-seronegative. The material sequenced was PBMCs.

The CDR3 nucleotides read TGTGCCAGTAGCATTAACAGTTTCCAGGAAAAACTGTTTTTT. It translates to CASSINSFQEKLFF. V gene TRBV19 combines with J gene TRBJ1-4; D unclear. The CDR3 loop spans 14 amino acids. The germline V gene encodes CDR1 LNHDA and CDR2 SQIVND (reference sequence). With 6 bases removed from V and 8 bases from J, the gap between germline ends came to 16 bases.